The clone carrying this T cell receptor beta chain was counted at least ten times. What it binds is unknown. What was amplified from RNA transcripts were TCR beta CDR3 regions. Carried out on the TCR CDR3, a first-round RT-PCR used the HTBI primer set. One entry per CDR3 protein, called by TCRdb with MiXCR from the multiplex PCR reads. The sample lists around 290,000 distinct CDR3 sequences, less than 15% occurring once. V dropped 7 bases and J dropped 8 bases, with 3 bases sitting between them. Looked up from germline, CDR1 is MNHEY and CDR2 is SVGEGT. This CDR3 region has 10 residues. The data belong to a study of T cells in Graves' hyperthyroidism and ophthalmopathy. In the study overall: Peripheral blood was secured at the point of initial diagnosis, before any treatment. Study outcomes and limitations: Stable hyperthyroidism was told apart from ophthalmopathy by a model built on 13 V-J features.

The chain uses TRBV6-2 or TRBV6-3 and TRBJ1-6, with unresolved D. The sequence came from a woman in her thirties with Graves' hyperthyroidism that later progressed to Graves' ophthalmopathy. The sample was blood. CDR3: CASIDSPLHF. CDR3 nucleotide sequence: TGTGCCAGCATCGATTCACCCCTCCACTTT.